The 9 T cell receptor beta chains below were found in one sample sequenced in a study of T cells in Graves' hyperthyroidism and ophthalmopathy. Template material for amplifying TCR beta CDR3 regions consisted of RNA transcripts. HTBI primers were employed in a first-round RT-PCR of the TCR CDR3. From the multiplex PCR reads, TCRdb called clonotypes with MiXCR, one entry per CDR3 protein. Of hundreds of thousands of distinct CDR3 sequences listed, roughly 40% are singletons. The sample was blood. These receptors all come from a man aged 18 to 29 with Graves' hyperthyroidism.

J is TRBJ1-6 and V is TRBV5-1; 8 bases are a match to TRBD1. CDR3 length: 16 amino acids. V gave up 0 bases and J gave up 5 bases; unmatched junction bases: 4. Germline V gene sequence: CDR1 SGHRS, CDR2 YFSETQ. CDR3: CASSLAGGVNNSPLHF. Here the CDR3 DNA reads TGCGCCAGCAGCTTGGCAGGGGGCGTCAATAATTCACCCCTCCACTTT.

This clonotype was observed many times. V is TRBV20-1 and J is TRBJ1-1, with D uncertain. Germline assignment: CDR1 DFQATT and CDR2 SNEGSKA (reference sequence). The CDR3 length is 13 residues. Trimming removed 3 bases from V and 0 bases from J, with 8 bases in between. The CDR3 DNA is TGCAGTGCTAGCGGACTCATGAACACTGAAGCTTTCTTT. Translating it yields CSASGLMNTEAFF.

This clonotype was recorded at least ten times. This sequence joins TRBV9 and TRBJ2-2; tentatively, D is TRBD1 (6 bases). The ends were cut back, 0 bases at V and 2 bases at J, with 8 bases in the middle. Germline V gene sequence: CDR1 SGDLS, CDR2 YYNGEE. CDR3 length: 15 amino acids. CDR3 sequence (DNA): TGTGCCAGCAGCGTAGCACAGGGCAACACCGGGGAGCTGTTTTTT. Protein product: CASSVAQGNTGELFF.

The chain has TRBV13 and TRBJ2-2; unclear D gene. CDR3 size: 15 residues. Trimming stripped 2 bases from V and 1 base from J, with 8 bases between. Germline V gene sequence: CDR1 PRHDT, CDR2 FYEKMQ (reference sequence). This CDR3 is CASSLRSGNTGELFF. CDR3 bases: TGTGCCAGCAGCTTACGTTCGGGGAACACCGGGGAGCTGTTTTTT.

In this sample, this clonotype turned up many times. The chain employs TRBV29-1 and TRBJ2-2; TRBD2 matches 7 bases. The CDR3 is made up of 16 amino acids. V dropped 4 bases and J dropped 2; count of bases not matched to a gene: 10. Germline V CDR1 and CDR2: SQVTM, ANQGSEA. The CDR3 coding sequence is TGCAGCGTTGCGGGAACGCTAGCGGAAAACACCGGGGAGCTGTTTTTT. This codes for CSVAGTLAENTGELFF.

This clonotype has only a few counts. This CDR3 reads CATRTRPVGYGYTF. The CDR3 DNA reads as TGTGCCACCAGAACGAGACCTGTAGGGTATGGCTACACCTTC. V gene TRBV15 combines with J gene TRBJ1-2, with D uncertain. Trimming removed 6 bases from V and 5 bases from J, with 16 bases in between. Germline V gene lookup returns CDR1 LNHNV and CDR2 YYDKDF (reference sequence). This CDR3 is built from 14 residues.

This clonotype was observed many times. The chain links TRBV20-1 to TRBJ1-4; D remains ambiguous. Trimming removed 3 bases from V and 14 bases from J, with 4 bases in between. The germline V gene encodes CDR1 DFQATT and CDR2 SNEGSKA (reference sequence). The CDR3 sequence is 8 residues long. This chain's CDR3 is CSASTLFF. As DNA, the CDR3 is TGCAGTGCTAGTACTCTGTTTTTT.

Concerning this clonotype: The junction departs from germline at one end; a sequencing error may be responsible. The V and J genes are TRBV7-9 and TRBJ1-3, with a possible D match to TRBD1 (5 bases). Germline V gives CDR1 SEHNR, CDR2 FQNEAQ (reference sequence). The CDR3 sequence is 16 residues long. CDR3 sequence (DNA): TGCGCCAGCAGCCAAGGAGGGAGGGGAGGAGGAAACACCATATATTTT. This gives the protein CASSQGGRGGGNTIYF.

This clonotype was picked up a small number of times. Just one base apart from a much larger clone, this may be a read error. The genes are TRBV12-3 or TRBV12-4 and TRBJ2-7, with D unresolved. The CDR3 spans 13 residues. Trimming pared 6 bases from V and 1 base from J, leaving 10 bases between. CDR3 DNA sequence: TGTGCCAGCAGCCCGACACCTTCCTACGAGCAGTACTTC. Residues: CASSPTPSYEQYF.